This T cell receptor (beta chain) was sequenced during a study of T cells expressing NK-cell markers. From germline, CDR1 is MDHEN and CDR2 SYDVKM. The CDR3 consists of 15 residues. TCRdb re-called the 5' RACE reads; one entry per CDR3 protein, DNA not given. In all, the sample yields almost 450,000 distinct CDR3 sequences. What was sequenced was blood T cells: a sorted CD56 or NKG2C T cell subset, CD4+ or CD8+ T cells, or bulk PBMC T cells (not recorded which). This TCR was sampled from a woman between 18 and 69 years old in good health. The J gene is TRBJ2-1, the V gene TRBV28. This CDR3 reads CASTQSVFSYNEQFF.